This T cell receptor (beta chain) was sequenced during a study of technical replicates of blood from several donors. The CDR3 covers 14 residues. Germline V lookup: CDR1 ENHRY, CDR2 SYGVKD. V lost 6 bases, J lost 0 bases, and 10 bases lay in between. Measured with immunoSEQ multiplex PCR; TCRdb has only the in-frame clones, and not every one. This sample has tens of thousands of clones, with around 94% found just once. The sequencing sample was made of T cells isolated from PBMCs. The sequence came from a human donor in good health. The rearrangement joins TRBV10-3 to TRBJ2-3; D is possibly TRBD1 (5 bases). In DNA, the CDR3 is TGTGCCATCAGAGAGACAGTTAGCACAGATACGCAGTATTTT. As protein: CAIRETVSTDTQYF.